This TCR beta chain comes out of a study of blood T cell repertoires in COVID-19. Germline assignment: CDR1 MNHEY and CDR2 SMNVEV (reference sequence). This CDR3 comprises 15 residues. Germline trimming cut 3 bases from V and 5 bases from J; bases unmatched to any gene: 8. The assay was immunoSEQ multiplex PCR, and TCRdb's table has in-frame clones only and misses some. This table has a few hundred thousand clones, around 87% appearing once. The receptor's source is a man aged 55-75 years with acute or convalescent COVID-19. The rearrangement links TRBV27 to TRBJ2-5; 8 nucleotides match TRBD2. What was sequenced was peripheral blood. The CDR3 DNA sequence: TGTGCCAGCAGTTTTTCGGGGGGGGGCCATGAGACCCAGTACTTC. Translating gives CASSFSGGGHETQYF.